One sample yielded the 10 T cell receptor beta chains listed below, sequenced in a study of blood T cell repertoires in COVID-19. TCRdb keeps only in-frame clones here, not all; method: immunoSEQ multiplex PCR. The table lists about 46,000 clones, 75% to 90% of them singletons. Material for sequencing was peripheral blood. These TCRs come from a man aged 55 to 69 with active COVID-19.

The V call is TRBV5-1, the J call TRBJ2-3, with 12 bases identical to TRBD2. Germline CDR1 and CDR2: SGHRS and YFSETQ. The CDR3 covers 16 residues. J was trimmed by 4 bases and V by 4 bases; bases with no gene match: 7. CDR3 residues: CASSPTSGGPADTQYF. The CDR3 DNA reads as TGCGCCAGCAGCCCAACTAGCGGGGGGCCAGCAGATACGCAGTATTTT. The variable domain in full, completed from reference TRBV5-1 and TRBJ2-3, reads KAGVTQTPRYLIKTRGQQVTLSCSPISGHRSVSWYQQTPGQGLQFLFEYFSETQRNKGNFPGRFSGRQFSNSRSEMNVSTLELGDSALYLCASSPTSGGPADTQYFGPGTRLTVL.

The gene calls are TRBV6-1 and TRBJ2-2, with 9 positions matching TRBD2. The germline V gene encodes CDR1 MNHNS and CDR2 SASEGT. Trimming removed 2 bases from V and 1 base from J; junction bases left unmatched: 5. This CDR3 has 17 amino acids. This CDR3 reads CASSERRLAENTGELFF. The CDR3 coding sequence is TGTGCCAGCAGTGAAAGGAGACTAGCGGAGAACACCGGGGAGCTGTTTTTT.

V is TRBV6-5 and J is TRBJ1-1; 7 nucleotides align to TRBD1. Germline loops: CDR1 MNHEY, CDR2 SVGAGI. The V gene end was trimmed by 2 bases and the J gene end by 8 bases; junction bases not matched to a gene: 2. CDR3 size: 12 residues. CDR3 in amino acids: CASSYLQGEAFF. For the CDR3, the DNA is TGTGCCAGCAGTTACCTACAGGGGGAAGCTTTCTTT.

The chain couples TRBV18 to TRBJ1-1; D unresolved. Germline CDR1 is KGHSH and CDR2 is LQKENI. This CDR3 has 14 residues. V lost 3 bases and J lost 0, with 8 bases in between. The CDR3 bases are TGTGCCAGCTCACCGACAAATATGAACACTGAAGCTTTCTTT. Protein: CASSPTNMNTEAFF.

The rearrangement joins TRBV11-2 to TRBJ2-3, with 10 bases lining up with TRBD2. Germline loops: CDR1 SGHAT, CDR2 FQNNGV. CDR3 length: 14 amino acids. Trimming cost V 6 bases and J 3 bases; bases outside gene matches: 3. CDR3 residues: CASSSAGGTDTQYF. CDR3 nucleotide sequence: TGTGCCAGCAGTTCAGCGGGAGGGACAGATACGCAGTATTTT.

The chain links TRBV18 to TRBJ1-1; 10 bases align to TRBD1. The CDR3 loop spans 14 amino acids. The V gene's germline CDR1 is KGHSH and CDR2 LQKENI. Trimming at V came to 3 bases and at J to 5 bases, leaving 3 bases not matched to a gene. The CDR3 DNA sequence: TGTGCCAGCTCACCGGGACAGGGGCGGACTGAAGCTTTCTTT. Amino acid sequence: CASSPGQGRTEAFF.

CDR3 bases: TGTGCCAGCTCACTCGGGGAGGGGAATCAGCCCCAGCATTTT. Translated, it gives CASSLGEGNQPQHF. The V call is TRBV18, the J call TRBJ1-5, with D possibly TRBD1 on 5 matching bases. Trimming pared 4 bases from V and 4 bases from J, leaving 11 bases between. Germline V lookup: CDR1 KGHSH, CDR2 LQKENI. The CDR3 consists of 14 residues.

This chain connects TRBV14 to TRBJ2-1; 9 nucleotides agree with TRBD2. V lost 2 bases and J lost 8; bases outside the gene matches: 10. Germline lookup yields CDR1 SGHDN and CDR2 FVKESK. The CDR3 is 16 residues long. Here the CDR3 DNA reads TGTGCCAGCAGCCAATTTGGACTAGCGCGGCCCGATGAGCAGTTCTTC. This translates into CASSQFGLARPDEQFF.

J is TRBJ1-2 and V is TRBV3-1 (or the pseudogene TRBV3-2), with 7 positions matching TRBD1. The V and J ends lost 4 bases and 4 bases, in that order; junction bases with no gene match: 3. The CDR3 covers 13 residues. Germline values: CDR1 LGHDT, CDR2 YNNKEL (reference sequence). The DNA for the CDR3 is TGTGCCAGCAGCCCCTGGACAGGCTATGGCTACACCTTC. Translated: CASSPWTGYGYTF.

The CDR3 loop reads CASSLAKQVAAKTEAFF. CDR3 coding DNA: TGTGCCAGCAGCTTAGCAAAACAGGTCGCGGCAAAAACTGAAGCTTTCTTT. This chain joins TRBV7-9 and TRBJ1-1; possibly TRBD1 for D (5 bases). Trimming left V 0 bases short and J 5 bases short, with 19 bases between. Looked up from germline, CDR1 is SEHNR and CDR2 is FQNEAQ (reference sequence). The CDR3 totals 17 residues.